This T cell receptor (beta chain) was captured in a study of blood T cell repertoires in COVID-19. Study-wide context: Specimens from acute and convalescent COVID-19 originated in the United States, Italy and Spain. T cells, B-cell-depleted T cells, or PBMCs provided the cDNA or gDNA that served as material.

In the original workflow: Researchers report that nucleated cell counts were estimated from reference gene primer amplification. Produced via immunoSEQ multiplex PCR; TCRdb's table is partial and in-frame only. The V and J calls and clone size were taken over from that table, and D and trimming were inferred from the DNA. There are some 46,000 clones in the sample; over 70% occur only once, and 8% lies in the top ten. Source material: peripheral blood. The receptor was derived from a man aged 45 to 65 with acute or convalescent COVID-19.

Written as DNA, the CDR3 is TGTGCCACCAGCGCAGAAGTGGACAGCCATGGCTACACCTTC. Translation: CATSAEVDSHGYTF. V gene TRBV15 combines with J gene TRBJ1-2, with D maybe TRBD1 (6 bases). Trimming stripped 5 bases from V and 6 bases from J, with 16 bases between. The CDR3 is 14 residues long. Germline CDR1 reads LNHNV; CDR2 reads YYDKDF (reference sequence).